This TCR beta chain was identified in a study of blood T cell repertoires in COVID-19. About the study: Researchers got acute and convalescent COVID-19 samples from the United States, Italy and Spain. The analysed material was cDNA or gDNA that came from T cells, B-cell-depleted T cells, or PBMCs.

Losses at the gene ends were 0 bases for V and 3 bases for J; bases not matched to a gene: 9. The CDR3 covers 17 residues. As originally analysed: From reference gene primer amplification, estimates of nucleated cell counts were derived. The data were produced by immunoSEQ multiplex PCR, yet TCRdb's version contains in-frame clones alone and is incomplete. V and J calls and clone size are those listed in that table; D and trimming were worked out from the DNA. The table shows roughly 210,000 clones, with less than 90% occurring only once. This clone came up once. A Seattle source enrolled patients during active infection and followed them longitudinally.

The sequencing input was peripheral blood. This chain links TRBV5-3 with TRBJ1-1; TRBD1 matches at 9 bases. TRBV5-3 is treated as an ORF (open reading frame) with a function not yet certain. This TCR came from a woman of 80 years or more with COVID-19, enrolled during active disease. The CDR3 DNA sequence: TGTGCCAGAAGCTTGGCCGGGACAGGGCAGGAGGACACTGAAGCTTTCTTT. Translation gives CARSLAGTGQEDTEAFF.